One sample yielded the 4 T cell receptor beta chains listed below, sequenced in a study of cytomegalovirus exposure and HLA in healthy donors. 13 Jbeta primers and 60 Vbeta primers were used for the PCR. Using immunoSEQ multiplex PCR, the repertoire was profiled, and TCRdb retains in-frame clones only, with some absent. The sample holds about 110,000 clones; approximately 84% are singletons and the top ten take 1.5% to 2%. Source material: PBMCs. Every receptor here comes from a man aged 35 to 55 in good health and CMV-seronegative.

This chain connects TRBV7-9 to TRBJ1-6; TRBD1 aligns across 7 bases. This CDR3 has 17 amino acids. J was trimmed by 7 bases and V by 8 bases; bases with no gene match: 17. The germline V gene encodes CDR1 SEHNR and CDR2 FQNEAQ (reference sequence). CDR3 nucleotides: TGTGCCAGCGCGACCCGAGCCCTCAAAGGGGGCAATTCACCCCTCCACTTT. Translated: CASATRALKGGNSPLHF.

The chain recombines TRBV19 with TRBJ2-3, with TRBD1 matching 7 bases. V shed 7 bases and J 0 bases; nucleotides not matched to a gene: 4. The CDR3 is made up of 14 amino acids. Per germline, CDR1 LNHDA and CDR2 SQIVND (reference sequence). The CDR3, as DNA: TGTGCCAGTACCCGGGACAGTAGCACAGATACGCAGTATTTT. Encoded protein: CASTRDSSTDTQYF.

V gene TRBV7-2 combines with J gene TRBJ2-7; D remains unclear. Germline V gives CDR1 SGHTA, CDR2 FQGNSA. The CDR3 extends over 15 amino acids. Trimming shortened V by 1 base and J by 4 bases, and 14 bases separated the two germline ends. The DNA for the CDR3 is TGTGCCAGCAGCTTAGGAACAGTCAGCCTATACGAGCAGTACTTC. Its protein is CASSLGTVSLYEQYF.

The chain combines TRBV7-2 with TRBJ2-1, with 11 bases that match TRBD2. This CDR3 is 16 amino acids long. CDR1 and CDR2 (germline): SGHTA, FQGNSA. With 8 bases clipped from V and 7 bases from J, the junction kept 13 bases outside the gene matches. The CDR3 sequence: CASSGLAGGQWNEQFF. The CDR3 DNA sequence: TGTGCCAGCTCGGGCTTAGCGGGGGGGCAGTGGAATGAGCAGTTCTTC. The full variable domain, rest sourced from reference TRBV7-2 and TRBJ2-1, is GAGVSQSPSNKVTEKGKDVELRCDPISGHTALYWYRQSLGQGLEFLIYFQGNSAPDKSGLPSDRFSAERTGGSVSTLTIQRTQQEDSAVYLCASSGLAGGQWNEQFFGPGTRLTVL.